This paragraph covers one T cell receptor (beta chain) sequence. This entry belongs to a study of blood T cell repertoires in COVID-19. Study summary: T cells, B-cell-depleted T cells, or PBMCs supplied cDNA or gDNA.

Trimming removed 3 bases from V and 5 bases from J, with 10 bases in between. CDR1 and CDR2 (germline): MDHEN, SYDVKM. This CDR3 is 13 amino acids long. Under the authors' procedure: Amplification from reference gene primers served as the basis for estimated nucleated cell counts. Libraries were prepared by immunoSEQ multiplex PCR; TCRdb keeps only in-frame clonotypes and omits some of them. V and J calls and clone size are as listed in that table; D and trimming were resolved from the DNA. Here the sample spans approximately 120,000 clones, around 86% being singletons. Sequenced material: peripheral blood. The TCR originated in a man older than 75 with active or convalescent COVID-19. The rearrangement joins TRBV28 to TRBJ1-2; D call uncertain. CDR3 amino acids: CASSLETAYGYTF. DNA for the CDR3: TGTGCCAGCAGTTTGGAGACGGCATATGGCTACACCTTC.